Each of the 22 T cell receptor beta chains below was sequenced from the same sample in a study of human T cells and chemical hapten exposure. A single record per CDR3 protein comes from TCRdb applying MiXCR to the RACE reads. The sample includes 80,000 to 100,000 distinct CDR3 sequences, 9.6% of them seen just once. Time point specified: pre-sensitization, week 0. As to treatment: therapeutic diphenylcyclopropenone sensitization with weekly scalp DPC. This specimen consisted of whole blood, obtained in connection with sensitization to the hapten diphenylcyclopropenone (DPC). Every receptor here comes from a woman between 40 and 50 years old with alopecia areata. Some clones in this sample may be carry-over from other donors' samples.

A word on this clonotype: A much larger clone differs from this one at a single base, so this may be a read error. J is TRBJ1-1 and V is TRBV3-1, with TRBD1 as a possible D gene (5 bases). Germline V gene sequence: CDR1 LGHDT, CDR2 YNNKEL (reference sequence). The length of the CDR3 is 16 residues. CDR3 loop: CASCQDPGLRNTEAFF. The DNA for the CDR3 is TGTGCCAGCTGCCAAGATCCGGGACTGCGGAACACTGAAGCTTTCTTT. Full variable domain (rest looked up from reference TRBV3-1 and TRBJ1-1): DTAVSQTPKYLVTQMGNDKSIKCEQNLGHDTMYWYKQDSKKFLKIMFSYNNKELIINETVPNRFSPKSPDKAHLNLHINSLELGDSAVYFCASCQDPGLRNTEAFFGQGTRLTVV.

A few counts support this clonotype. This chain connects TRBV10-1 to TRBJ2-3; the match to TRBD2 covers 8 bases. V lost 6 bases and J lost 0; bases outside the gene matches: 5. Germline V CDR1 and CDR2: WNHNN, SYGVQD (reference sequence). The CDR3 runs 15 residues. CDR3 DNA: TGCGCCAGCAGCCAAGCGGGGGATAGCACAGATACGCAGTATTTT. Amino acids: CASSQAGDSTDTQYF.

The chain joins TRBV5-6 to TRBJ2-3; D remains ambiguous. The germline V and J ends were trimmed by 3 bases and 0 bases, with 11 bases remaining between them. Germline CDR1 reads SGHDT; CDR2 reads YYEEEE. CDR3 length: 15 amino acids. For the CDR3, the DNA is TGTGCCAGCAGCTATACGGATTCTAGCACAGATACGCAGTATTTT. It is translated as CASSYTDSSTDTQYF.

This clonotype has at least ten counts. The chain combines TRBV7-6 with TRBJ2-2, with 7 bases lining up with TRBD1. Trimming removed 2 bases from V and 2 bases from J; junction bases left unmatched: 2. This CDR3 comprises 15 residues. Germline CDR1 SGHVS, CDR2 FNYEAQ. The DNA of the CDR3 is TGTGCCAGCAGCTTATTAGGGGGCAACACCGGGGAGCTGTTTTTT. As protein: CASSLLGGNTGELFF.

This clonotype was counted ten times or more. V gene TRBV2 combines with J gene TRBJ1-1; D might be TRBD1 (6 bases). The germline CDR1 and CDR2 sequences are SNHLY and FYNNEI. The CDR3 contains 14 residues. V lost 11 bases and J 1 base, leaving 17 bases between the germline ends. CDR3 sequence: CARMIWTENTEAFF. The CDR3 nucleotides read TGTGCCCGAATGATTTGGACAGAGAACACTGAAGCTTTCTTT.

CDR3 DNA: TGCGCCAGCAGCCAAGCTATTATCTACAGGTGGTCTGAGCAGTTCTTC. This encodes CASSQAIIYRWSEQFF. The chain is built from TRBV4-3 and TRBJ2-1; D perhaps matches TRBD1 (5 bases). V lost 1 base, J lost 9 bases, and 19 bases lay in between. Germline V gene lookup returns CDR1 LGHNA and CDR2 YSLEER. The CDR3 totals 16 residues.

This clonotype was seen only a few times. The CDR3 nucleotides read TGTGCCAGCAGTCAGACAGGGGGCATGTGGGAGCAGTACTTC. Residues: CASSQTGGMWEQYF. This chain joins TRBV6-5 and TRBJ2-7; TRBD1 matches at 10 bases. Per the germline V gene, CDR1 is MNHEY and CDR2 is SVGAGI. Losses at the gene ends were 5 bases for V and 7 bases for J; bases not matched to a gene: 8. The CDR3 covers 14 residues.

This clonotype was recorded many times. CDR3 residues: CASSYYGRSPTF. The CDR3 bases are TGTGCCAGCAGTTACTACGGGAGAAGTCCCACCTTC. This chain joins TRBV6-5 and TRBJ1-2; D is unresolved. This CDR3 contains 12 residues. V shed 1 base and J shed 13 bases, with 13 bases lying between them. The germline V gene encodes CDR1 MNHEY and CDR2 SVGAGI.

This clonotype was counted at least ten times. V usage is TRBV25-1 and J usage is TRBJ1-5, with D tentatively TRBD1 (6 bases). The germline gives CDR1 MGHDK, CDR2 SYGVNS. The CDR3 length is 15 residues. Trimming removed 4 bases from V and 0 bases from J, with 10 bases in between. CDR3 residues: CASSGRQDSNQPQHF. The CDR3 DNA sequence: TGTGCCAGCAGTGGCCGACAGGATAGCAATCAGCCCCAGCATTTT.

The genes are TRBV7-2 and TRBJ2-3; no clear D. The CDR3 loop spans 14 amino acids. V shed 1 base and J shed 2 bases, with 7 bases lying between them. CDR1 and CDR2 from the germline V gene are SGHTA and FQGNSA. The CDR3 is CASSLGHITDTQYF. The CDR3 coding sequence is TGTGCCAGCAGCTTAGGTCACATCACAGATACGCAGTATTTT.

V gene TRBV29-1 combines with J gene TRBJ1-2; the match to TRBD1 covers 8 bases. V lost 4 bases and J lost 0; bases outside the gene matches: 7. This CDR3 is 15 amino acids long. CDR1 SQVTM and CDR2 ANQGSEA come from the germline V gene. CDR3 bases: TGCAGCGTTGTCGGGCGGGACAGGCCTAACTATGGCTACACCTTC. It codes for CSVVGRDRPNYGYTF.

The chain joins TRBV24-1 to TRBJ2-1, with 15 bases matching TRBD2. This CDR3 is 19 amino acids long. V dropped 5 bases and J dropped 5; count of bases not matched to a gene: 12. Germline lookup yields CDR1 KGHDR and CDR2 SFDVKD. Written as DNA, the CDR3 is TGTGCCACCAGTGCCACGGGACTAGCGGGGGGCCACAAAGACAATGAGCAGTTCTTC. As protein: CATSATGLAGGHKDNEQFF.

The rearrangement uses TRBV12-3 or TRBV12-4 and TRBJ1-6; the D gene is possibly TRBD1 (5 bases). Between the trimmed V and J ends, which lost 1 base and 4 bases, there was a span of 14 bases. The CDR3 is made up of 17 amino acids. CDR3 coding DNA: TGTGCCAGCAGTTTAGGGGGGAGGGGATCTTATAATTCACCCCTCCACTTT. Translation gives CASSLGGRGSYNSPLHF.

This clonotype appeared a few times. This sequence joins TRBV4-1 and TRBJ1-2, with TRBD1 as a possible D gene (6 bases). V lost 1 base and J 0 bases, leaving 15 bases between the germline ends. The CDR3 totals 17 residues. Germline CDR1 reads MGHRA; CDR2 reads YSYEKL. The CDR3 reads CASSQGQASYANYGYTF. The CDR3 bases are TGCGCCAGCAGCCAAGGACAGGCATCGTACGCTAACTATGGCTACACCTTC.

Ten or more counts support this clonotype. Here the CDR3 DNA reads TGTGCCAGCAGGGAGACCGGACAGAACACTGAAGCTTTCTTT. Amino acids: CASRETGQNTEAFF. This chain links TRBV5-8 with TRBJ1-1, with D maybe TRBD1 (5 bases). The germline V and J ends were trimmed by 5 bases and 1 base, with 12 bases remaining between them. Per the germline V gene, CDR1 is SGHTS and CDR2 is YDEGEE. CDR3 length equals 14 residues.

This clonotype showed up many times. The chain couples TRBV6-6 to TRBJ2-5; TRBD1 or TRBD2 may be the D gene (5 bases each). The CDR3 sequence is 15 residues long. Per the germline V gene, CDR1 is MNHNY and CDR2 is SVGAGI (reference sequence). The germline V and J ends were trimmed by 5 bases and 4 bases, with 17 bases remaining between them. The DNA for the CDR3 is TGTGCCAGCAGTCCCCCGCGCGAGGGGCGAGAGACCCAGTACTTC. It encodes CASSPPREGRETQYF.

The chain links TRBV4-2 to TRBJ2-1; 9 nucleotides align to TRBD2. CDR1 is LGHNA, CDR2 YNFKEQ, per germline. The CDR3 contains 14 residues. The V segment lost 0 bases and the J segment 11 bases; nucleotides outside the gene matches: 5. This CDR3 reads CASSQERTSDKQFF. DNA of the CDR3: TGTGCCAGCAGCCAAGAAAGGACTAGCGATAAGCAGTTCTTC.

This clonotype turned up a few times. The rearrangement uses TRBV12-3 or TRBV12-4 and TRBJ1-3; D remains ambiguous. This CDR3 spans 13 amino acids. V dropped 6 bases and J dropped 0 bases, with 6 bases sitting between them. The CDR3: CASSRVSGNTIYF. The CDR3 nucleotides are TGTGCCAGCAGCCGCGTCTCTGGAAACACCATATATTTT.

Only a few counts were recorded for this clonotype. The rearrangement uses TRBV7-2 and TRBJ1-6; no reliable D call. This CDR3 spans 12 amino acids. Germline CDR1 is SGHTA and CDR2 is FQGNSA. Trimming took off 0 bases at V and 14 bases at J, with 8 bases between the two ends. CDR3 bases: TGTGCCAGCAGCTTAGCGGATACGGCCCTCCACTTT. This gives the protein CASSLADTALHF.

There are many counts of this clonotype. The genes are TRBV18 and TRBJ2-3, with TRBD2 identical over 9 bases. The V segment lost 3 bases and the J segment 6 bases; nucleotides outside the gene matches: 7. CDR1 is KGHSH and CDR2 is LQKENI in the germline V gene. There are 15 residues in the CDR3. CDR3 loop: CASSPPSLAGDTQYF. CDR3 coding DNA: TGTGCCAGCTCACCTCCGTCTCTAGCGGGGGATACGCAGTATTTT.

This clonotype was detected many times. This sequence joins TRBV4-3 and TRBJ2-7; D is perhaps TRBD2 (6 bases). This CDR3 spans 15 amino acids. Per the germline V gene, CDR1 is LGHNA and CDR2 is YSLEER. Trimming took 0 bases from V and 7 from J, leaving 16 bases between them. The CDR3 is CASSQDLAIGREQYF. The CDR3 coding sequence is TGCGCCAGCAGCCAAGATCTGGCCATTGGGAGGGAGCAGTACTTC.

This clonotype was seen only a few times. The chain links TRBV6-6 to TRBJ1-2; 7 bases agree with TRBD1. CDR1 MNHNY and CDR2 SVGAGI come from the germline V gene (reference sequence). There are 15 residues in the CDR3. J lost 1 base, V lost 6 bases, and 8 bases had no gene match. CDR3 DNA sequence: TGTGCCAGCAGCTCCAGACAGGGCCGTAACTATGGCTACACCTTC. This translates into CASSSRQGRNYGYTF.